This entry features one T cell receptor beta chain sequence. This table comes from immunoSEQ multiplex PCR, and its TCRdb copy is limited to in-frame clones, with some not included. The profile covers roughly 58,000 clones, with approximately 96% appearing a single time and under 0.095% taken by the ten largest. CDR1 and CDR2 (germline): MDHEN, SYDVKM. V was clipped by 5 bases and J by 2 bases; unmatched bases: 8. The CDR3 length is 15 residues. This sample is part of a study of T cells after somatic rescue of genetic block. This TCR came from a child under two years old. Sequencing used peripheral blood mononuclear cells (PBMCs). V is TRBV28 and J is TRBJ1-1, with 7 bases lining up with TRBD1. Written as DNA, the CDR3 is TGTGCCAGCAGTCCACTGACAGGGCTCAACACTGAAGCTTTCTTT. It encodes CASSPLTGLNTEAFF.